This TCR beta chain was captured by sequencing in a study of T cell changes during pregnancy in multiple sclerosis. This CDR3 region has 16 residues. V was shortened by 8 bases and J by 0 bases, with 19 bases between the two germline ends. The germline CDR1 and CDR2 sequences are SEHNR and FQNEAQ (reference sequence). Produced via immunoSEQ multiplex PCR; TCRdb's table is partial and in-frame only. Counted here are roughly 56,000 clones, over 75% occurring once; the ten biggest clones make up 1.5% to 2%. In its sample, this clone was seen a few times. The receptor comes from a female donor with multiple sclerosis, enrolled in a pregnancy study. The source material was peripheral blood, sampled in the first trimester of pregnancy. The chain recombines TRBV7-9 with TRBJ1-2, with D tentatively TRBD1 (6 bases). CDR3 protein: CASGTIRDISNYGYTF. CDR3 nucleotide sequence: TGTGCCAGCGGAACGATAAGGGACATATCTAACTATGGCTACACCTTC.